This TCR beta chain was captured in a study of blood T cell repertoires in COVID-19. Turning to the study itself: Specimens from acute and convalescent COVID-19 originated in the United States, Italy and Spain.

Per the study methods: Estimates of nucleated cell counts were drawn from the amplification of reference gene primers. Only in-frame clones appear in the TCRdb table, and some are missing; sequencing was by immunoSEQ multiplex PCR. Clone size and the V and J calls come from that table; the DNA yielded D and trimming. The data hold 270,000 or so clones, with roughly 89% observed a single time. Germline-derived CDR1 and CDR2 are DFQATT and SNEGSKA (reference sequence). The CDR3 runs to 11 residues. V shed 0 bases and J shed 8 bases, with 5 bases lying between them. Seattle-derived patients entered the study during active infection and were followed longitudinally.

This chain links TRBV20-1 with TRBJ2-4; D not certain. The specimen sequenced was peripheral blood. The receptor was isolated from an older woman with COVID-19, enrolled during active disease. The CDR3 loop reads CSARDQYIQYF. CDR3 coding DNA: TGCAGTGCTAGAGATCAATACATTCAGTACTTC.